The 23 T cell receptor beta chains reported below all come from one sample, sequenced in a study of read filtering for tumor transcriptome and immune sequencing. From around 0.4 ug of RNA, a library with molecular barcoded alpha/delta and beta/gamma adaptors was made. TCRdb recomputed calls from the reads with MiXCR, one row per CDR3 protein. The data hold 100,000 to 150,000 distinct CDR3 sequences, with approximately 13% observed a single time. Sequenced material: a population of CD138-negative cells sorted from bone marrow. The receptors stem from a donor aged 40 or older with multiple myeloma.

Comments on this clonotype: Given a much more abundant clone one base away, this may be a read error. The J gene is TRBJ1-4, the V gene TRBV15, with D unresolved. CDR1 is LNHNV and CDR2 is YYDKDF in the germline V gene (reference sequence). The CDR3 contains 14 residues. The ends were cut back, 5 bases at V and 6 bases at J, with 13 bases in the middle. The CDR3 sequence: CATSWGFGDEKLFF. The CDR3 bases are TGTGCCACCAGCTGGGGTTTCGGGGATGAAAAACTGTTTTTT.

This clonotype was seen only a few times. The chain employs TRBV11-2 and TRBJ2-1; either TRBD1 or TRBD2 may supply D (6 bases each). CDR3 length: 16 residues. V lost 0 bases and J 4 bases, leaving 13 bases between the germline ends. CDR1 and CDR2 from the germline V gene are SGHAT and FQNNGV. The chain's CDR3 is CASSLDRGGYYNEQFF. In nucleotides, the CDR3 is TGTGCCAGCAGCTTAGATAGAGGGGGGTATTACAATGAGCAGTTCTTC.

This clonotype appeared many times. This rearrangement joins TRBV4-3 to TRBJ1-5, with 7 bases matching TRBD1. The germline CDR1 and CDR2 sequences are LGHNA and YSLEER. The CDR3 is made up of 16 amino acids. V lost 0 bases, J lost 4 bases, and 6 bases stayed unmatched. CDR3 in DNA: TGCGCCAGCAGCCAAGAACGGACAGGAATAAATCAGCCCCAGCATTTT. Its protein is CASSQERTGINQPQHF.

This clonotype was counted many times. The J gene is TRBJ2-1, the V gene TRBV19; TRBD2 is a possible D gene (6 bases). The V end lost 10 bases, the J end lost 5 bases, and 18 bases lay between the germline ends. CDR3 length equals 14 residues. CDR1 LNHDA and CDR2 SQIVND come from the germline V gene (reference sequence). In DNA form, the CDR3 reads TGTGCCACCCGAGGGACTCGGGTTCACAATGAGCAGTTCTTC. It specifies CATRGTRVHNEQFF.

This clonotype turned up a few times. A much more abundant neighbour one base away suggests this may be a read error. The rearrangement joins TRBV5-1 to TRBJ1-1; TRBD1 is a possible D gene (6 bases). The CDR3 length is 15 residues. Germline V gene lookup returns CDR1 SGHRS and CDR2 YFSETQ. V was shortened by 3 bases and J by 7 bases, with 19 bases between the two germline ends. The CDR3 region has the DNA TGCGCCAGCAGCTCCCGCGGGGGCCATGAGAGTGAAGCTTTCTTT. As protein: CASSSRGGHESEAFF.

A word on this clonotype: A much bigger clone sits one base away, suggesting this may be a read error. The rearrangement uses TRBV7-2 and TRBJ2-7; no firm D call. CDR1 is SGHTA and CDR2 is FQGNSA in the germline V gene. The CDR3 runs to 14 residues. Trimming removed 5 bases at V and 2 bases at J, with 13 bases between. CDR3 residues: CASSLFRFPYEQYF. The CDR3 coding sequence is TGTGCCAGCAGCCTATTCAGGTTTCCCTACGAGCAGTACTTC.

Details on this clonotype: This may stem from a read error, because a much larger clone lies one nucleotide away. The rearrangement uses TRBV12-3 or TRBV12-4 and TRBJ1-5, with D possibly matching TRBD1 (5 bases). The CDR3 is made up of 12 amino acids. The V end lost 6 bases, the J end lost 11 bases, and 14 bases lay between the germline ends. The CDR3 sequence is CASREGRQTQHF. The CDR3 nucleotides are TGTGCCAGCAGGGAAGGGAGACAGACCCAGCATTTT.

This clonotype was observed many times. The gene calls are TRBV20-1 and TRBJ2-7, with TRBD2 matching 11 bases. V trimming: 3 bases; J trimming: 2 bases; junction bases outside the gene matches: 6. Looked up from germline, CDR1 is DFQATT and CDR2 is SNEGSKA (reference sequence). The CDR3 runs to 15 residues. The CDR3 here is CSARGTSGYTYEQYF. The CDR3 DNA reads TGCAGTGCTAGGGGGACTAGCGGTTATACCTACGAGCAGTACTTC.

This clonotype has at least ten counts. The chain couples TRBV27 to TRBJ2-7, with 7 nucleotides matching TRBD2. Germline V gene data show CDR1 as MNHEY and CDR2 as SMNVEV (reference sequence). CDR3 length equals 16 residues. With 0 bases clipped from V and 2 bases from J, the junction kept 7 bases outside the gene matches. CDR3 in DNA: TGTGCCAGCAGTTTATCGATTGGGGGAGGGCCCTACGAGCAGTACTTC. Its translation: CASSLSIGGGPYEQYF.

This clonotype was found many times. This chain joins TRBV12-3 or TRBV12-4 and TRBJ2-5; D might be TRBD2 (6 bases). With 6 bases removed from V and 7 bases from J, the gap between germline ends came to 15 bases. The CDR3 length is 13 residues. Written as DNA, the CDR3 is TGTGCCAGCAGGAAGGCTTCCGGGGGGACCCAGTACTTC. As protein: CASRKASGGTQYF.

At least ten counts were recorded for this clonotype. The V and J genes are TRBV5-4 and TRBJ2-1; 8 bases match TRBD2. The germline V gene has CDR1 SGHNT and CDR2 YYREEE (reference sequence). V was clipped by 2 bases and J by 4 bases; unmatched bases: 8. The CDR3 runs to 16 residues. CDR3 sequence: CASSFGLAGYYNEQFF. CDR3 DNA: TGTGCCAGCAGCTTTGGGCTAGCGGGTTATTACAATGAGCAGTTCTTC.

The table lists this clonotype with a few counts. One end of the junction is discordant with germline, which a read error may explain. DNA for the CDR3: TGTGCCTGGAAACGGGAGGGCCGGGTCGAGACCCAGTACTTT. It is translated as CAWKREGRVETQYF. The rearrangement links TRBV30 to TRBJ2-5; 8 positions match TRBD2. CDR1 is GTSNPN and CDR2 is SVGIG in the germline V gene (reference sequence). The CDR3 loop spans 14 amino acids.

This clonotype was seen many times. The CDR3 bases are TGCGCCAGCATCCCCTTCTGGACAGGGAGAGAGACCCAGTACTTC. It codes for CASIPFWTGRETQYF. The chain carries TRBV10-2 and TRBJ2-5, with 8 bases that match TRBD1. Trimming removed 7 bases from V and 4 bases from J; junction bases left unmatched: 11. This CDR3 is 15 amino acids long. Per the germline V gene, CDR1 is WSHSY and CDR2 is SAAADI.

This clonotype was recorded many times. This rearrangement joins TRBV25-1 to TRBJ2-1, with D perhaps TRBD1 (6 bases). This CDR3 has 15 amino acids. With 3 bases removed from V and 1 base from J, the gap between germline ends came to 10 bases. From germline, CDR1 is MGHDK and CDR2 SYGVNS. CDR3 in DNA: TGTGCCAGCAGTGATGGCAGGGGATCCTACAATGAGCAGTTCTTC. Translating it yields CASSDGRGSYNEQFF.

The genes are TRBV19 and TRBJ1-5; D is perhaps TRBD1 (5 bases). This CDR3 has 16 residues. V was clipped by 4 bases and J by 0 bases, with 13 bases between them. CDR1 LNHDA and CDR2 SQIVND come from the germline V gene (reference sequence). The CDR3 DNA reads TGTGCCAGTAGTAACGACAGAATTTATAGCAATCAGCCCCAGCATTTT. It translates to CASSNDRIYSNQPQHF.

This clonotype was recorded many times. The chain carries TRBV5-1 and TRBJ1-1, with TRBD1 matching 9 bases. Germline assignment: CDR1 SGHRS and CDR2 YFSETQ. There are 15 residues in the CDR3. V dropped 4 bases and J dropped 4; count of bases not matched to a gene: 8. CDR3 sequence reads: CASSARTGEGTEAFF. The CDR3 DNA reads TGCGCCAGCAGCGCAAGGACAGGGGAGGGCACTGAAGCTTTCTTT.

As to this clonotype: A much larger clone sits a single nucleotide away, making a read error possible. This chain joins TRBV6-2 or TRBV6-3 and TRBJ1-5; D gene ambiguous. The germline V gene has CDR1 MNHEY and CDR2 SVGEGT. This CDR3 spans 12 amino acids. For the CDR3, the DNA is TGTGCCAGCAGTTACGGTGGGCAGCCCCCGCATTTT. Its protein is CASSYGGQPPHF.

This clonotype was seen repeatedly, ten times or more. The rearrangement links TRBV29-1 to TRBJ2-2; 10 nucleotides match TRBD1. The CDR3 is 17 residues long. Trimming at V came to 5 bases and at J to 6 bases, leaving 15 bases not matched to a gene. From germline, CDR1 is SQVTM and CDR2 ANQGSEA. The CDR3 here is CSVLLGQGVTGAGELFF. The CDR3 DNA reads TGCAGCGTTCTACTAGGACAGGGGGTCACCGGCGCCGGGGAGCTGTTTTTT.

This clonotype was seen many times. J is TRBJ1-2 and V is TRBV9; D is unresolved. Looked up from germline, CDR1 is SGDLS and CDR2 is YYNGEE. The V and J ends lost 0 bases and 2 bases respectively, with 5 bases between them. The CDR3 spans 13 residues. The CDR3: CASSVEGNYGYTF. The CDR3 nucleotides are TGTGCCAGCAGCGTAGAGGGCAACTATGGCTACACCTTC. The full variable domain, completed using reference TRBV9 and TRBJ1-2, is DSGVTQTPKHLITATGQRVTLRCSPRSGDLSVYWYQQSLDQGLQFLIQYYNGEERAKGNILERFSAQQFPDLHSELNLSSLELGDSALYFCASSVEGNYGYTFGSGTRLTVV.

Worth noting for this clonotype: The germline gene is not matched at one end of the junction; a read error may be the cause. The chain carries TRBV11-2 and TRBJ2-2, with TRBD1 matching over 8 bases. The CDR3 contains 16 residues. Germline V gene sequence: CDR1 SGHAT, CDR2 FQNNGV. CDR3 protein: CAGRFRTGKNTGELFF. The CDR3 DNA reads as TGTGCCGGCAGGTTCAGGACAGGGAAGAACACCGGGGAGCTGTTTTTT.

This clonotype was recorded many times. CDR3 sequence: CASSLSGTGVGTEAFF. The CDR3 DNA reads as TGTGCCAGCAGTTTGTCCGGGACAGGGGTTGGTACTGAAGCTTTCTTT. The chain couples TRBV27 to TRBJ1-1; TRBD1 aligns across 10 bases. Trimming took 3 bases from V and 5 from J; bases not matched to a gene: 9. The CDR3 runs to 16 residues. The germline V gene has CDR1 MNHEY and CDR2 SMNVEV (reference sequence).

This rearrangement joins TRBV7-9 to TRBJ1-1, with D unclear. The length of the CDR3 is 13 residues. Germline V gives CDR1 SEHNR, CDR2 FQNEAQ (reference sequence). Trimming cost V 5 bases and J 4 bases, with 11 bases left between them. CDR3 nucleotide sequence: TGTGCCAGCAGCCGGACGTACGGCACTGAAGCTTTCTTT. Translated: CASSRTYGTEAFF. The entire variable domain, with the rest obtained from reference TRBV7-9 and TRBJ1-1, is as follows: DTGVSQNPRHKITKRGQNVTFRCDPISEHNRLYWYRQTLGQGPEFLTYFQNEAQLEKSRLLSDRFSAERPKGSFSTLEIQRTEQGDSAMYLCASSRTYGTEAFFGQGTRLTVV.

This clonotype was seen many times. The CDR3 nucleotides read TGCGCCAGCAGTTCTGGACTAGCGGGAGCCCCTAGCTCCTACAATGAGCAGTTCTTC. It yields the protein CASSSGLAGAPSSYNEQFF. The chain carries TRBV5-1 and TRBJ2-1, with TRBD2 identical over 13 bases. Trimming cost V 5 bases and J 0 bases; bases outside gene matches: 11. Germline lookup yields CDR1 SGHRS and CDR2 YFSETQ. The CDR3 length is 19 residues. Filled out from reference TRBV5-1 and TRBJ2-1, the complete variable domain reads KAGVTQTPRYLIKTRGQQVTLSCSPISGHRSVSWYQQTPGQGLQFLFEYFSETQRNKGNFPGRFSGRQFSNSRSEMNVSTLELGDSALYLCASSSGLAGAPSSYNEQFFGPGTRLTVL.